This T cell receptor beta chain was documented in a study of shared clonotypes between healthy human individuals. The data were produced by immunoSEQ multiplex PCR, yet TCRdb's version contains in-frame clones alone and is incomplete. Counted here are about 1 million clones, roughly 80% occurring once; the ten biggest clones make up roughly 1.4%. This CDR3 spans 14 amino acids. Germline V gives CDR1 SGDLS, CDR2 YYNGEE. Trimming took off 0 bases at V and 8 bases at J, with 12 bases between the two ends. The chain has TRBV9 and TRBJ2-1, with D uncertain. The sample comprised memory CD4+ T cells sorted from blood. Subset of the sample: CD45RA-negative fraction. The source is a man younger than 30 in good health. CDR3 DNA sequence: TGTGCCAGCAGCGTAGGGTCTGAAAGGGATGAGCAGTTCTTC. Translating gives CASSVGSERDEQFF.